These 10 T cell receptor beta chains were sequenced from one sample in a study of cytomegalovirus exposure and HLA in healthy donors (dated by TCRdb to 2016 to 2017). The library was produced with the immunoSEQ multiplex PCR assay. Drawn from immuneACCESS, this table holds only the in-frame rearrangements with V and J called that TCRdb kept. Clones are partly lost; checked studies trace under half to an unresolved V gene and leave the rest unexplained. The table for this sample lists around 190,000 clones; around 80% of them were counted only once. The ten largest clonotypes hold about 1.2% of the sample. Sequences were obtained from PBMCs. Receptors were obtained from a woman aged 25 to 45 in good health and CMV-seronegative.

The chain employs TRBV11-2 and TRBJ2-7; 9 bases fit TRBD1. Germline loops: CDR1 SGHAT, CDR2 FQNNGV. CDR3 length equals 15 residues. V lost 3 bases and J lost 0; bases outside the gene matches: 3. The CDR3 protein is CASSLTGGFSYEQYF. For the CDR3, the DNA is TGTGCCAGCAGCTTGACAGGGGGGTTCTCCTACGAGCAGTACTTC.

This clone was counted between two and nine times. V usage is TRBV27 and J usage is TRBJ1-3; perhaps TRBD1 as D (6 bases). The CDR3 is made up of 13 amino acids. CDR1 MNHEY and CDR2 SMNVEV come from the germline V gene (reference sequence). The V end was cut by 7 bases, the J end by 2 bases, with 9 bases between. CDR3 sequence (DNA): TGTGCCAGCATGGGGACACCTGGAAACACCATATATTTT. Protein: CASMGTPGNTIYF.

The chain combines TRBV28 with TRBJ2-7; 10 positions match TRBD1. Germline loops: CDR1 MDHEN, CDR2 SYDVKM. Germline trimming cut 6 bases from V and 2 bases from J; bases unmatched to any gene: 7. There are 15 residues in the CDR3. The CDR3 nucleotides are TGTGCCAGCAGCCAGACCGGGACAGGGGCCTACGAGCAGTACTTC. It encodes CASSQTGTGAYEQYF.

The chain carries TRBV30 and TRBJ1-2; TRBD1 matches 7 bases. Germline assignment: CDR1 GTSNPN and CDR2 SVGIG (reference sequence). J gave up 7 bases and V 3 bases, and 5 bases lay outside the gene matches. This CDR3 comprises 12 residues. This CDR3 is CAWSPYRGGYTF. The CDR3 region has the DNA TGTGCCTGGAGCCCCTACAGGGGTGGCTACACCTTC. Together with reference TRBV30 and TRBJ1-2, the CDR3 gives the full variable domain: SQTIHQWPATLVQPVGSPLSLECTVEGTSNPNLYWYRQAAGRGLQLLFYSVGIGQISSEVPQNLSASRPQDRQFILSSKKLLLSDSGFYLCAWSPYRGGYTFGSGTRLTVV.

The CDR3 is CASSLTDSITGELFF. DNA for the CDR3: TGCGCCAGCAGCTTGACTGACAGTATCACCGGGGAGCTGTTTTTT. The chain links TRBV5-1 to TRBJ2-2, with a weak D call TRBD1 (5 bases). From germline, CDR1 is SGHRS and CDR2 YFSETQ. This CDR3 is 15 amino acids long. Between the trimmed V and J ends, which lost 1 base and 4 bases, there was a span of 11 bases.

This clone has a single count. The rearrangement uses TRBV7-6 and TRBJ2-7; 9 bases line up with TRBD1. CDR3 length equals 14 residues. V was clipped by 3 bases and J by 3 bases; unmatched bases: 3. CDR1 and CDR2 from the germline V gene are SGHVS and FNYEAQ. CDR3 amino acids: CASSFSTGGYEQYF. CDR3 nucleotide sequence: TGTGCCAGCAGCTTTTCGACAGGGGGCTACGAGCAGTACTTC. Supplemented by reference TRBV7-6 and TRBJ2-7, the full variable domain reads GAGVSQSPRYKVTKRGQDVALRCDPISGHVSLYWYRQALGQGPEFLTYFNYEAQQDKSGLPNDRFSAERPEGSISTLTIQRTEQRDSAMYRCASSFSTGGYEQYFGPGTRLTVT.

This chain links TRBV28 with TRBJ2-7; 8 nucleotides match TRBD2. V shed 1 base, J shed 2 bases, and the junction held 4 bases outside the gene matches. Per germline, CDR1 MDHEN and CDR2 SYDVKM. This CDR3 region has 15 residues. CDR3 in amino acids: CASSLYRGGTYEQYF. In DNA form, the CDR3 reads TGTGCCAGCAGTTTATATCGGGGGGGGACCTACGAGCAGTACTTC.

The rearrangement uses TRBV11-2 and TRBJ2-3; TRBD2 agrees at 14 bases. Germline CDR1 is SGHAT and CDR2 is FQNNGV. CDR3 length equals 18 residues. Trimming took 5 bases from V and 6 from J; bases not matched to a gene: 13. CDR3 protein: CASSPRLAGGRGVDTQYF. The CDR3 DNA follows: TGTGCCAGCAGCCCAAGACTAGCGGGAGGGCGAGGGGTGGATACGCAGTATTTT.

V gene TRBV7-2 combines with J gene TRBJ2-3; D is possibly TRBD1 (6 bases). Trimming cost V 4 bases and J 7 bases, with 15 bases left between them. The CDR3 spans 14 residues. CDR1 is SGHTA, CDR2 FQGNSA, per germline. In nucleotides, the CDR3 is TGTGCCAGCAGCTCCAACCCCGGGACATATACGCAGTATTTT. Encoded protein: CASSSNPGTYTQYF.

This clone was seen only a few times. The CDR3 DNA is TGTGCCAGCAGTGTGGGTAGGACAGGGGGCCCAGATACGCAGTATTTT. This translates into CASSVGRTGGPDTQYF. This chain joins TRBV6-1 and TRBJ2-3, with 11 bases that match TRBD1. Per the germline V gene, CDR1 is MNHNS and CDR2 is SASEGT. The CDR3 covers 16 residues. V shed 4 bases and J 4 bases; nucleotides not matched to a gene: 7.